This T cell receptor beta chain appears in the sequencing data of a study of blood T cell repertoires in COVID-19. Study context: Italy, Spain and the United States were the sources of the convalescent and acute COVID-19 samples.

In the authors' workflow: Nucleated cell number was recorded as an estimate derived from reference gene primer amplification. The table came from immunoSEQ multiplex PCR; TCRdb's copy has only in-frame clones and leaves some out. V, J and clone size are taken as reported in that table, and D and trimming were inferred from the DNA itself. Seen here are about 300,000 clones, around 86% observed once, and the top ten hold about 1.8%. Symptom resolution, clearance, or two negative PCRs marked donors in Cohort 3 as recovered. Germline V gives CDR1 SNHLY, CDR2 FYNNEI. The CDR3 consists of 15 residues. Trimming took 7 bases from V and 0 from J; bases not matched to a gene: 5.

This TCR came from a woman aged 40-49 years who had recovered from COVID-19. The chain is built from TRBV2 and TRBJ2-2; 7 bases are shared with TRBD2. The sample consisted of PBMCs or T cells enriched from blood (not recorded which). The CDR3 DNA reads as TGTGCCAGCAAGCGGGGAAGTTCGAACACCGGGGAGCTGTTTTTT. Its protein product is CASKRGSSNTGELFF.